The 30 T cell receptor beta chains below were found in one sample sequenced in a study of shared clonotypes between healthy human individuals. The protocol was immunoSEQ multiplex PCR, while the TCRdb copy is restricted to in-frame clones and leaves out a portion. The repertoire has 470,000 or so clones, over 70% of them found once; the top ten carry approximately 11%. Sequencing was carried out using PBMCs. The receptors were sampled from a woman in her forties in good health. Some clones in this sample may be carry-over from other donors' samples.

This chain uses TRBV7-9 with TRBJ2-1; maybe TRBD1 (6 bases). The germline CDR1 and CDR2 sequences are SEHNR and FQNEAQ (reference sequence). V lost 4 bases and J lost 2, with 18 bases in between. This CDR3 comprises 17 residues. CDR3 region: CASSSEQGEGTYNEQFF. In nucleotides, the CDR3 is TGTGCCAGCAGCTCCGAACAGGGAGAGGGTACCTACAATGAGCAGTTCTTC.

Notes on this clone: The junction departs from germline at one end; a sequencing error may be responsible. This chain joins TRBV7-7 and TRBJ2-5; 7 bases agree with TRBD2. The length of the CDR3 is 15 residues. Germline V CDR1 and CDR2: SSHAT, FNYEAQ (reference sequence). In DNA, the CDR3 is TGTGCTAGCAGCTCAAATCTAGCGGTCCAAGAGACCCAGTACTTC. The encoded protein is CASSSNLAVQETQYF.

The rearrangement joins TRBV5-1 to TRBJ1-1, with 7 bases lining up with TRBD1. Per germline, CDR1 SGHRS and CDR2 YFSETQ. The ends lost 2 bases at V and 3 bases at J; junction bases unmatched: 1. The length of the CDR3 is 13 residues. The CDR3 sequence: CASSLGTDTEAFF. DNA for the CDR3: TGCGCCAGCAGCTTAGGGACAGACACTGAAGCTTTCTTT.

A note on this clone: This sequence is one base from a far larger clone and is likely a read error. The rearrangement uses TRBV11-3 and TRBJ2-5; 10 bases line up with TRBD1. The DNA end is more similar to TRBJ2-7, so the J call may be wrong. The CDR3 covers 14 residues. CDR1 and CDR2 from the germline V gene are SGHNT and YENEEA. The CDR3: CASSLYGTGAEQYF. The CDR3 DNA reads as TGTGCCAGCAGCTTATACGGGACAGGGGCCGAGCAGTACTTC.

This clone has just one count. J is TRBJ1-1 and V is TRBV7-9; D might be TRBD1 (5 bases). V lost 1 base to trimming and J lost 5 bases, with 14 bases between them. Germline V gives CDR1 SEHNR, CDR2 FQNEAQ (reference sequence). The CDR3 contains 15 residues. As DNA, the CDR3 is TGTGCCAGCAGCTTAGGGCGGGCTCGGGGGACTGAAGCTTTCTTT. It is translated as CASSLGRARGTEAFF.

A single count supports this clone. The chain links TRBV9 to TRBJ2-2; 9 nucleotides line up with TRBD1. CDR3 length: 14 residues. J lost 5 bases, V lost 3 bases, and 2 bases had no gene match. Looked up from germline, CDR1 is SGDLS and CDR2 is YYNGEE. CDR3 in DNA: TGTGCCAGCAGCGACAGGGGGCAAACCGGGGAGCTGTTTTTT. Its translation: CASSDRGQTGELFF.

The rearrangement links TRBV5-3 to TRBJ2-7; possible D gene TRBD2, 6 bases. TRBV5-3 is treated as an ORF (open reading frame) with a function not yet certain. The germline V and J ends were trimmed by 4 bases and 5 bases, with 10 bases remaining between them. The CDR3 length is 12 residues. The CDR3 region is CARSGEVNEQYF. The DNA of the CDR3 is TGTGCCAGAAGCGGGGAGGTTAACGAGCAGTACTTC.

This clone was detected once. The gene calls are TRBV7-3 and TRBJ2-2; D uncertain. Germline assignment: CDR1 SGHTA and CDR2 FQGTGA. This CDR3 spans 13 amino acids. V was pared by 5 bases and J by 2 bases, with 6 bases between. The CDR3 is CASSQTNTGELFF. The CDR3 coding sequence is TGTGCCAGCAGCCAGACTAACACCGGGGAGCTGTTTTTT.

This chain connects TRBV10-1 to TRBJ2-3, with TRBD2 matching 10 bases. V was pared by 8 bases and J by 9 bases, with 14 bases of the junction left unmatched. Germline-derived CDR1 and CDR2 are WNHNN and SYGVQD (reference sequence). The CDR3 totals 15 residues. The CDR3 nucleotides read TGCGCCAGCCCGGGGGGAGCGGGAGGGGGAGAGACGCAGTATTTT. Translation gives CASPGGAGGGETQYF.

Remarks on this clone: The same CDR3 is also encoded by other DNA sequences in this sample. This chain joins TRBV29-1 and TRBJ2-7; TRBD2 is a possible D gene (6 bases). Germline V gene data show CDR1 as SQVTM and CDR2 as ANQGSEA. The CDR3 covers 13 residues. V lost 3 bases to trimming and J lost 3 bases, with 12 bases between them. The CDR3 DNA reads as TGCAGCGTTGAGTCTCCCGGGGGCTACGAGCAGTACTTC. This translates into CSVESPGGYEQYF.

The chain links TRBV10-2 to TRBJ1-3; 11 nucleotides agree with TRBD1. J was trimmed by 0 bases and V by 3 bases; bases with no gene match: 7. CDR3 size: 18 residues. Germline assignment: CDR1 WSHSY and CDR2 SAAADI. The CDR3 region has the DNA TGCGCCAGCAGTGACCCTGGGACAGGGGGAACCTCTGGAAACACCATATATTTT. This translates into CASSDPGTGGTSGNTIYF.

The genes are TRBV2 and TRBJ2-1; 7 bases fit TRBD2. Germline V gene lookup returns CDR1 SNHLY and CDR2 FYNNEI. The CDR3 has 14 residues. V lost 6 bases and J lost 9; bases outside the gene matches: 11. The chain's CDR3 is CASSFQGGPSEQFF. The CDR3 nucleotides read TGTGCCAGCAGCTTCCAGGGAGGGCCGAGTGAGCAGTTCTTC.

In the case of this clone: Only one base separates this from a far larger clonotype, so it likely reflects a read error. V usage is TRBV10-3 and J usage is TRBJ2-1; the D gene could be TRBD1 or TRBD2 (5 bases each). This CDR3 has 17 residues. V lost 0 bases and J lost 12, with 24 bases in between. Germline-derived CDR1 and CDR2 are ENHRY and SYGVKD. The CDR3 loop is CAISESQEAPSGRSQFF. CDR3 sequence (DNA): TGTGCCATCAGTGAGTCACAGGAGGCCCCGTCGGGCCGTTCGCAGTTCTTC.

CDR3 DNA: TGTGCCAGTAGTATTGGGAGACTCGAGCAGTACTTC. Translation: CASSIGRLEQYF. The chain carries TRBV19 and TRBJ2-7; tentatively, D is TRBD2 (5 bases). V lost 3 bases and J 6 bases, leaving 9 bases between the germline ends. Germline V gene sequence: CDR1 LNHDA, CDR2 SQIVND (reference sequence). The CDR3 is made up of 12 amino acids.

This clone was counted only a few times. V gene TRBV21-1 combines with J gene TRBJ1-2. TRBV21-1 represents a pseudogene. This CDR3 has 12 residues. The DNA of the CDR3 is TGTGCCCGTCCAGGACGTAACTATGGCTACACCTTC. Protein product: CARPGRNYGYTF.

In the case of this clone: This likely reflects a read error, since a far larger clone is one base away. The chain recombines TRBV6-6 with TRBJ1-1; no reliable D call. Germline V CDR1 and CDR2: MNHNY, SVGAGI (reference sequence). This CDR3 has 13 residues. CDR3 loop: CACSYSISTEAFF. The CDR3 bases are TGTGCCTGCAGTTACTCTATCAGCACTGAAGCTTTCTTT.

The rearrangement links TRBV2 to TRBJ2-5; 8 bases align to TRBD1. The CDR3 contains 15 residues. The J segment lost 5 bases and the V segment lost 6 bases, leaving 11 bases of the junction unmatched. The germline V gene has CDR1 SNHLY and CDR2 FYNNEI. Here the CDR3 reads CASRRRTGSMETQYF. For the CDR3, the DNA is TGTGCCAGCAGACGAAGGACAGGGTCAATGGAGACCCAGTACTTC.

This sequence joins TRBV5-6 and TRBJ2-1; 8 positions agree with TRBD2. The ends lost 0 bases at V and 3 bases at J; junction bases unmatched: 11. The CDR3 sequence is 18 residues long. Germline lookup yields CDR1 SGHDT and CDR2 YYEEEE. In DNA form, the CDR3 reads TGTGCCAGCAGCTTGGCCACATTTGCGGGAGGCCTCTACAATGAGCAGTTCTTC. Translated: CASSLATFAGGLYNEQFF.

The gene calls are TRBV4-2 and TRBJ2-5; 14 positions agree with TRBD2. The CDR3 has 17 residues. Trimming cost V 1 base and J 5 bases; bases outside gene matches: 6. The germline V gene encodes CDR1 LGHNA and CDR2 YNFKEQ. CDR3 region: CASSQGTSGRPGETQYF. CDR3 nucleotides: TGTGCCAGCAGCCAAGGGACTAGCGGGAGGCCGGGGGAGACCCAGTACTTC.

The chain is built from TRBV7-2 and TRBJ1-5; D gene unclear. V was clipped by 0 bases and J by 0 bases, with 9 bases between them. In germline, CDR1 is SGHTA, CDR2 FQGNSA. The CDR3 runs 16 residues. The CDR3 region has the DNA TGTGCCAGCAGCTTAGCGCGCGGGGATAGCAATCAGCCCCAGCATTTT. Translating gives CASSLARGDSNQPQHF.

A note on this clone: With a far larger clone one base away, a read error is the likely cause. The chain is built from TRBV28 and TRBJ1-4, with a weak D call TRBD1 (5 bases). Germline V gives CDR1 MDHEN, CDR2 SYDVKM. This CDR3 contains 14 residues. The V and J ends lost 6 bases and 6 bases respectively, with 14 bases between them. CDR3 in DNA: TGTGCCAGCAGACTACAGGTGGACGATGAAAAACTGTTTTTT. Protein product: CASRLQVDDEKLFF.

V is TRBV21-1 and J is TRBJ2-1; the tabulated D call, TRBD2, remains unverified against the DNA. TRBV21-1 is a recognized pseudogene. The CDR3 has 19 amino acids. The chain's CDR3 is CASSKVARDAAHSYNEQFF. The CDR3 DNA follows: TGTGCCAGCAGCAAAGTTGCGAGGGATGCGGCTCACTCCTACAATGAGCAGTTCTTC.

The chain employs TRBV2 and TRBJ2-3; D not certain. Trimming removed 0 bases from V and 1 base from J, with 8 bases in between. CDR1 SNHLY and CDR2 FYNNEI come from the germline V gene. The CDR3 spans 15 residues. The CDR3: CASSEALTGTDTQYF. DNA of the CDR3: TGTGCCAGCAGTGAAGCGCTTACCGGCACAGATACGCAGTATTTT.

Only one count was recorded for this clone. This chain uses TRBV5-5 with TRBJ2-1; D gene ambiguous. The CDR3 consists of 11 residues. The V end was cut by 2 bases, the J end by 9 bases, with 6 bases between. Germline CDR1 is SGHKS and CDR2 is YYEKEE (reference sequence). CDR3 amino acids: CASSLLTEQFF. CDR3 bases: TGTGCCAGCAGCTTACTAACTGAGCAGTTCTTC. Looking up the rest from reference TRBV5-5 and TRBJ2-1 gives the full variable domain: DAGVTQSPTHLIKTRGQQVTLRCSPISGHKSVSWYQQVLGQGPQFIFQYYEKEERGRGNFPDRFSARQFPNYSSELNVNALLLGDSALYLCASSLLTEQFFGPGTRLTVL.

This clone was observed once. A far bigger clonotype differs at one base, so this is likely a read error. This chain uses TRBV5-1 with TRBJ2-1; 9 bases align to TRBD2. Germline V lookup: CDR1 SGHRS, CDR2 YFSETQ. The CDR3 sequence is 16 residues long. J was trimmed by 8 bases and V by 8 bases; bases with no gene match: 17. Here the CDR3 DNA reads TGCGCCAGAAGCCGTAACAGGGCGGCGGGAGGGTATGAGCAGTTCTTC. Amino acid sequence: CARSRNRAAGGYEQFF.

The sample holds many counts of this clone. Other DNA variants within this sample encode the same CDR3. The chain links TRBV30 to TRBJ1-4, with unresolved D. This CDR3 spans 13 amino acids. Germline V CDR1 and CDR2: GTSNPN, SVGIG (reference sequence). V lost 2 bases and J 4 bases, leaving 8 bases between the germline ends. As DNA, the CDR3 is TGTGCCTGGAGTTTGGGATTTAATGAAAAACTGTTTTTT. Its translation is CAWSLGFNEKLFF. The variable domain in full, with the rest retrieved from reference TRBV30 and TRBJ1-4, is SQTIHQWPATLVQPVGSPLSLECTVEGTSNPNLYWYRQAAGRGLQLLFYSVGIGQISSEVPQNLSASRPQDRQFILSSKKLLLSDSGFYLCAWSLGFNEKLFFGSGTQLSVL.

V and J are TRBV6-1 and TRBJ1-1, with D perhaps matching TRBD1 (6 bases). The germline gives CDR1 MNHNS, CDR2 SASEGT. V was clipped by 4 bases and J by 7 bases, with 22 bases between them. The CDR3 sequence is 16 residues long. The CDR3 spells CASSGGGGRVKIEAFF. CDR3 in DNA: TGTGCCAGCAGTGGAGGAGGGGGGAGGGTGAAGATTGAAGCTTTCTTT.

This rearrangement joins TRBV11-2 to TRBJ2-7; possibly TRBD1 or TRBD2 for D (6 bases each). Germline CDR1 and CDR2: SGHAT and FQNNGV. This CDR3 has 18 residues. V lost 5 bases, J lost 4 bases, and 27 bases lay in between. CDR3 amino acids: CASSSQGLARSVSYEQYF. The CDR3 coding sequence is TGTGCCAGCAGCAGCCAGGGGCTAGCGAGATCTGTAAGTTACGAGCAGTACTTC.

A remark on this clone: This clone may be a read error of a much larger clone one base away. This rearrangement joins TRBV18 to TRBJ1-4, with D tentatively TRBD1 (6 bases). CDR3 length equals 16 residues. Trimming removed 3 bases from V and 4 bases from J, with 15 bases in between. CDR1 is KGHSH and CDR2 is LQKENI in the germline V gene. The CDR3 DNA reads as TGTGCCAGCTCACCTCAGCGGACAGTGATTAATGAAAAACTGTTTTTT. Its translation: CASSPQRTVINEKLFF. Full variable domain (remainder filled in from reference TRBV18 and TRBJ1-4): NAGVMQNPRHLVRRRGQEARLRCSPMKGHSHVYWYRQLPEEGLKFMVYLQKENIIDESGMPKERFSAEFPKEGPSILRIQQVVRGDSAAYFCASSPQRTVINEKLFFGSGTQLSVL.

In its sample, this clone is medium-sized (0.01 to 0.1%). Other DNA sequences in this sample translate to the same CDR3. The J gene is TRBJ1-2, the V gene TRBV5-5; the D gene is possibly TRBD1 (5 bases). V was clipped by 1 base and J by 0 bases, with 13 bases between them. Germline V lookup: CDR1 SGHKS, CDR2 YYEKEE (reference sequence). CDR3 length equals 16 residues. The CDR3 spells CASSLRLGGANYGYTF. The CDR3 DNA reads TGTGCCAGCAGCTTGCGGTTGGGGGGAGCTAACTATGGCTACACCTTC.